The 3 T cell receptor beta chains reported below all come from one sample, sequenced in a study of cytotoxic CD8 clonotypes in ibrutinib-treated CLL. Sequencing used immunoSEQ multiplex PCR; TCRdb keeps in-frame clones, though not all of them. In the table there are around 250,000 clones, 70% of which are singletons. This material consisted of PBMCs, taken after 24 months of ibrutinib treatment. These receptors were collected from a human donor with chronic lymphocytic leukemia.

The rearrangement links TRBV27 to TRBJ1-5, with D maybe TRBD1 (6 bases). The CDR3 is made up of 15 amino acids. Trimming removed 6 bases from V and 0 bases from J, with 12 bases in between. CDR1 and CDR2 from the germline V gene are MNHEY and SMNVEV (reference sequence). CDR3 in amino acids: CASSLDRISNQPQHF. The CDR3 DNA reads TGTGCCAGCAGCCTCGACAGGATTAGCAATCAGCCCCAGCATTTT.

This clone appeared once. The genes are TRBV6-5 and TRBJ2-3; perhaps TRBD2 as D (5 bases). Trimming shortened V by 2 bases and J by 2 bases, and 14 bases separated the two germline ends. CDR1 MNHEY and CDR2 SVGAGI come from the germline V gene. The CDR3 contains 16 residues. The CDR3 nucleotides read TGTGCCAGCAGTTACGATGGACGAGGGATCACAGATACGCAGTATTTT. It codes for CASSYDGRGITDTQYF.

V usage is TRBV7-9 and J usage is TRBJ2-3; D uncertain. The V and J ends lost 7 bases and 6 bases respectively, with 8 bases between them. The CDR3 runs to 11 residues. CDR1 is SEHNR and CDR2 is FQNEAQ in the germline V gene (reference sequence). The CDR3 nucleotides read TGTGCCAGCACTTCCGGCGATACGCAGTATTTT. Residues: CASTSGDTQYF.